The entry that follows covers one T cell receptor beta chain sequence. Its antigen is unknown. Within one base of it there is no much larger clone, and no base qualities were kept. These data are taken from a study of somatic mutations in cytotoxic T cells in rheumatoid arthritis (dated by TCRdb to the late 2010s). A note on the overall study: Patient peripheral blood (under 31 ml EDTA) was drawn right after diagnosis and before any treatment started. Sorted V beta1+ cells also underwent TCRB sequencing, and some V beta antibody-stained T-cell populations were flow-sorted at nearly 100% purity on a FACSAria II or Sony SH800. The study asked whether expanded CD8+ T-cell clones in newly diagnosed, untreated rheumatoid arthritis carry somatic mutations, and used TCRB deep sequencing to characterize clonality. TCRB deep sequencing was performed for some 60 rheumatoid arthritis patients and 15 to 20 healthy controls. Median age was essentially the same in the patient group and the control group.

The immunoSEQ assay was applied to genomic DNA for TCRB CDR3 sequencing. The study's own analysis went as follows. Published virus-specific TCRB sequences were compared with patient CD8+ clones larger than 1%, and only a few matches were found. Nothing other than productive TCRB rearrangements was included in the analyses. Clonality was expressed as a Shannon entropy-based productive clonality index, with each clone defined by a unique TCRB CDR3 sequence. Repertoire overlap for a pair of samples was computed from each clone's template counts relative to total templates per sample. A correlation with a Spearman r of roughly 0.6 was found between V-gene usage by flow cytometry and V-gene usage by TCRB sequencing. TCRdb provides this immuneACCESS table in a form limited to in-frame rearrangements. Some clones are lacking; in checked studies, under half of them reflect an unresolved V gene, and why the rest are absent is not known. D and trimming were read from the DNA, whereas the V and J calls and clone size are those reported in that table. This sample has about 18,000 clones in its table, and over 60% of those were observed once. The ten largest clones take up about 28% of the sample.

What the authors observed across the whole study: In 8 of 65 patients the largest CD8+ clone exceeded 20% of CD8+ cells, and several identical CD8+ TCRB sequences were shared between blood and synovial fluid. Viral specificity could not be ruled out by absence from virus-specific databases, and the antigen targets of the expanded CD8+ clones remained unknown. There was no significant difference in CD8+ T-cell clonality between rheumatoid arthritis patients and age-matched healthy controls. Healthy controls showed no age-related increase in CD8+ clonality, whereas patients did (Spearman r of about 0.53). The slight underrepresentation of TRBV07 in patients was not corrected for multiple comparisons.

Positive magnetic bead selection on an AutoMACS was used to isolate CD4+ and CD8+ cells, with flow cytometry used to check purity. After a first flow cytometry screen using a TCR V beta antibody panel, clonal expansions were characterized through TCRB deep sequencing of sorted CD8+ fractions. Isolation of peripheral blood mononuclear cells was done through Ficoll-Paque PLUS density gradient separation. DNA was extracted from CD4-enriched, CD8-enriched or PBMC samples with Nucleospin Tissue or Tissue XS kits and quantified with a Qubit 2.0 fluorometer. According to the germline V gene (reference sequence), CDR1 reads LNHDA and CDR2 reads SQIVND. The CDR3 runs 12 residues from the cysteine to the phenylalanine. The DNA shown is the 36-base CDR3, in frame from base 1. Trimming removed 6 bases from V and 6 bases from J, leaving 11 bases between the germline ends.

The clonotype comes from an adult with rheumatoid arthritis. The rearranged chain carries TRBV19 and TRBJ1-1; the D gene remains uncertain. Source material: CD8+ T cells sorted from blood. The CDR3: CASSYNSAEAFF. The DNA sequence follows: TGTGCCAGTAGCTATAACAGTGCTGAAGCTTTCTTT.